A selection of T cell receptor beta chains follows, all from one sample in a study of blood T cell repertoires in COVID-19. Repertoires were generated with immunoSEQ multiplex PCR, while TCRdb's copy carries only in-frame clones and drops some. Of about 160,000 clones listed, 85% to 95% are singletons. The sequenced material came from peripheral blood. The receptors come from a woman aged 45-60 years with acute or convalescent COVID-19. CDR3s include the opening cysteine and the closing phenylalanine or tryptophan. A D gene is named only where the DNA matches it firmly. Size tells how often a clone was seen (once, few, many) or the class of an expanded clone, and some rows leave it out.

CASSFQTDAGFVEKLFF	TGTGCCAGCAGTTTTCAGACCGATGCCGGGTTTGTTGAAAAACTGTTTTTT	NA	TRBV28	TRBJ1-4	NA
CASSPVGGRNIQYF	TGTGCCAGCAGCCCTGTGGGGGGGAGGAACATTCAGTACTTC	NA	TRBV5-6	TRBJ2-4	TRBD2
CASSSDPAGFYEQYF	TGTGCCAGCAGCTCCGATCCAGCGGGATTTTACGAGCAGTACTTC	NA	TRBV11-2	TRBJ2-7	TRBD2
CSVEDSTIQYF	TGCAGCGTGGAAGACAGTACCATTCAGTACTTC	NA	TRBV29-1	TRBJ2-4	NA
CASSPGWATSNQPQHF	TGTGCCAGCAGCCCAGGTTGGGCGACGAGCAATCAGCCCCAGCATTTT	NA	TRBV6-2/TRBV6-3	TRBJ1-5	NA
CASSYRDRNTIYF	TGTGCCAGCAGCTACAGGGACCGAAACACCATATATTTT	NA	TRBV7-2	TRBJ1-3	NA
CASSRTGGTEAFF	TGTGCCAGCAGCAGGACAGGGGGGACTGAAGCTTTCTTT	NA	TRBV12-3/TRBV12-4	TRBJ1-1	TRBD1
CASSPRQGWGAFF	TGTGCCAGCAGCCCTCGACAGGGATGGGGAGCTTTCTTT	NA	TRBV3-1/TRBV3-2	TRBJ1-1	TRBD1
CASSEAGGRQDTQYF	TGTGCCAGCAGCGAAGCGGGGGGACGCCAAGATACGCAGTATTTT	NA	TRBV2	TRBJ2-3	TRBD2
CASSSIYEQYF	TGTGCCAGCAGCTCTATTTACGAGCAGTACTTC	NA	TRBV11-3	TRBJ2-7	NA
CAAFPGTGRGEQFF	TGTGCCGCGTTCCCTGGGACAGGGCGGGGTGAGCAGTTCTTC	NA	TRBV6-5	TRBJ2-1	TRBD1
CASSGRTVINTEAFF	TGTGCCAGCAGCGGGAGGACGGTGATAAACACTGAAGCTTTCTTT	NA	TRBV11-2	TRBJ1-1	NA
CASSDEGGAFYGYTF	TGTGCCAGCAGCGACGAGGGAGGCGCGTTCTATGGCTACACCTTC	NA	TRBV9	TRBJ1-2	NA
CASSYRQGWQPQHF	TGTGCCAGCAGTTATCGACAGGGGTGGCAGCCCCAGCATTTT	NA	TRBV28	TRBJ1-5	TRBD1
CASSEEAGANSPLHF	TGTGCCAGCAGTGAAGAAGCAGGGGCTAATTCACCCCTCCACTTT	NA	TRBV6-1	TRBJ1-6	NA
CASSYKKRTGGAFF	TGTGCCAGCAGTTACAAAAAACGGACTGGAGGAGCTTTCTTT	NA	TRBV6-5	TRBJ1-1	NA
CASSQDRLATNEKLFF	TGCGCCAGCAGCCAAGACAGGCTTGCAACTAATGAAAAACTGTTTTTT	NA	TRBV4-1	TRBJ1-4	NA
CASSQGTWGGGELFF	TGTGCCAGCAGCCAAGGGACCTGGGGCGGCGGGGAGCTGTTTTTT	NA	TRBV3-1/TRBV3-2	TRBJ2-2	NA
CASSEALTSGFQQETQYF	TGTGCCAGCAGTGAAGCGCTGACTAGCGGGTTCCAACAAGAGACCCAGTACTTC	NA	TRBV2	TRBJ2-5	TRBD2
CASSLRDSNYNEQFF	TGTGCCAGCAGTTTGCGGGACTCAAACTACAATGAGCAGTTCTTC	NA	TRBV6-5	TRBJ2-1	NA
CASSPDSSGNTIYF	TGTGCCAGCAGTCCGGACAGCTCTGGAAACACCATATATTTT	NA	TRBV28	TRBJ1-3	NA
CASSAKQAEPEAFF	TGTGCCAGCAGCGCTAAACAGGCCGAACCTGAAGCTTTCTTT	NA	TRBV7-8	TRBJ1-1	NA
CAISESLDRGTNYGYTF	TGTGCCATCAGTGAGTCGTTGGACAGGGGAACTAACTATGGCTACACCTTC	NA	TRBV10-3	TRBJ1-2	TRBD1
CASLQTSGAGNEQFF	TGTGCCAGCTTGCAGACTAGCGGGGCGGGGAATGAGCAGTTCTTC	NA	TRBV18	TRBJ2-1	TRBD2
CASSSSHGQGYYEQYF	TGTGCCAGCAGCTCGAGTCACGGACAGGGTTACTACGAGCAGTACTTC	NA	TRBV13	TRBJ2-7	TRBD1
CASSIRRGWSQETQYF	TGTGCCAGTAGTATAAGAAGGGGTTGGTCTCAAGAGACCCAGTACTTC	NA	TRBV19	TRBJ2-5	NA
CASSVGRGSGNTIYF	TGTGCCAGCAGCGTAGGTCGGGGCTCTGGAAACACCATATATTTT	NA	TRBV9	TRBJ1-3	NA
CASSTDRGTEAFF	TGTGCCAGTAGTACTGACAGGGGCACTGAAGCTTTCTTT	NA	TRBV19	TRBJ1-1	TRBD1
CAISEADSQPQHF	TGTGCCATCAGTGAGGCAGACTCCCAGCCCCAGCATTTT	NA	TRBV10-3	TRBJ1-5	NA
CASTQMAGRTEAFF	TGTGCCAGCACCCAAATGGCAGGGAGGACTGAAGCTTTCTTT	NA	TRBV6-5	TRBJ1-1	NA
CASSEDSPTGDGSPLHF	TGTGCCAGCAGTGAAGATTCCCCCACAGGGGATGGGTCACCCCTCCACTTT	NA	TRBV2	TRBJ1-6	TRBD1
CASSSPRGGSNTEAFF	TGTGCCAGCAGCTCTCCTAGGGGGGGTTCGAACACTGAAGCTTTCTTT	NA	TRBV28	TRBJ1-1	NA
CASSSPYEQYF	TGTGCCAGCAGCAGCCCCTACGAGCAGTACTTC	once	TRBV7-8	TRBJ2-7	NA
CAISEQGLLEGNQPQHF	TGTGCCATCAGTGAACAGGGCCTTCTTGAGGGCAATCAGCCCCAGCATTTT	NA	TRBV10-3	TRBJ1-5	NA
CATSRPMSRDRGDQPQHF	TGTGCCACCAGCAGACCCATGTCCCGGGACAGGGGGGATCAGCCCCAGCATTTT	NA	TRBV15	TRBJ1-5	TRBD1
CASSPQATDYEQYF	TGTGCCAGCTCCCCTCAGGCGACCGATTACGAGCAGTACTTC	NA	TRBV18	TRBJ2-7	NA
CAGNRDTYNEQFF	TGTGCCGGGAACAGGGATACCTACAATGAGCAGTTCTTC	NA	TRBV30	TRBJ2-1	NA
CASSPWTGGPDTQYF	TGCGCCAGCAGCCCATGGACAGGGGGCCCAGATACGCAGTATTTT	NA	TRBV5-1	TRBJ2-3	TRBD1
CASSSGTVSTDTQYF	TGCGCCAGCAGCTCCGGGACAGTATCAACAGATACGCAGTATTTT	NA	TRBV5-1	TRBJ2-3	TRBD1
CASSQIAGGLDEQYF	TGCGCCAGCAGCCAGATAGCCGGGGGGCTTGACGAGCAGTACTTC	once	TRBV4-3	TRBJ2-7	NA
CASSILKKELYTF	TGTGCCAGCAGTATATTAAAGAAGGAGCTTTACACCTTC	NA	TRBV6-5	TRBJ1-2	NA